This entry features one TCR beta chain sequence. Germline loops: CDR1 MGHDK, CDR2 SYGVNS. The CDR3 is 17 residues long. Trimming took 5 bases from V and 3 from J; bases not matched to a gene: 12. This specimen belongs to a study of T cell changes during pregnancy in multiple sclerosis. Only in-frame clones appear in the TCRdb table, and some are missing; sequencing was by immunoSEQ multiplex PCR. Among tens of thousands of clones, nearly 95% were seen once, and the ten largest hold around 1.1%. This clonotype was obtained from a female donor with multiple sclerosis, enrolled in a pregnancy study. The specimen was peripheral blood, collected in the second trimester of pregnancy. The chain couples TRBV25-1 to TRBJ2-3; 9 bases line up with TRBD1. CDR3 sequence (DNA): TGTGCCAGCAGTCCCCCAGGGACAGGGATTTCTACAGATACGCAGTATTTT. Protein sequence: CASSPPGTGISTDTQYF.